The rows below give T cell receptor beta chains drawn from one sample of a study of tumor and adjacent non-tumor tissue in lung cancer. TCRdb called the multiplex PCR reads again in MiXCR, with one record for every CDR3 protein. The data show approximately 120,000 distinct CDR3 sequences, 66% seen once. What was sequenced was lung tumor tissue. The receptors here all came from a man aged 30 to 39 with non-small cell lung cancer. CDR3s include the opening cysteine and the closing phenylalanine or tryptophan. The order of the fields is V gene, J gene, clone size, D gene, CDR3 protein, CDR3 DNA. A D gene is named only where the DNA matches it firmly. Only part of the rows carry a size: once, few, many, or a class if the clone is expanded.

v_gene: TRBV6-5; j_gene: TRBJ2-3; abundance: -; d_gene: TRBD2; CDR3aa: CASSLAEEIDTQYF; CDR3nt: TGTGCCAGCAGTCTAGCGGAGGAAATAGATACGCAGTATTTT
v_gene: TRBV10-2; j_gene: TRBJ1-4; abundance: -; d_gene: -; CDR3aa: CASIETSTNEKLFF; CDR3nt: TGTGCCAGCATAGAGACTTCAACTAATGAAAAACTGTTTTTT
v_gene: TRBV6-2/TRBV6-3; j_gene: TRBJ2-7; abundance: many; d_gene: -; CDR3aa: CASSTPPGVGGDEQYF; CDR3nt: TGTGCCAGCAGTACCCCCCCAGGGGTCGGCGGGGACGAGCAGTACTTC
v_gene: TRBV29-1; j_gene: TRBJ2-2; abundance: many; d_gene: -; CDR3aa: CSVDWIQTPRQGGTGELFF; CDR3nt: TGCAGCGTTGATTGGATTCAGACCCCTCGTCAGGGAGGCACCGGGGAGCTGTTTTTT
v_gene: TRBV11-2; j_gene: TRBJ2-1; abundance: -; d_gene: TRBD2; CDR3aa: CASSSIAGGNSEQFF; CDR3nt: TGTGCCAGCAGCTCTATTGCGGGAGGGAACAGTGAGCAGTTCTTC
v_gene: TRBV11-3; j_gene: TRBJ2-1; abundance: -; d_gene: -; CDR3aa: CASSSTPGNEQLF; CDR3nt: TGTGCCAGCAGCTCCACACCCGGCAATGAGCAGCTCTTC
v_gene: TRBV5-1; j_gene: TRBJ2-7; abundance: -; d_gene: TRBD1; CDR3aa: CASSIGTAATYEQYF; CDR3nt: TGCGCCAGCAGCATTGGGACAGCCGCTACCTACGAGCAGTACTTC
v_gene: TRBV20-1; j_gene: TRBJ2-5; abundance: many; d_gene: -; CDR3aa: CSAKVGQETQYF; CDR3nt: TGCAGTGCTAAAGTGGGACAAGAGACCCAGTACTTC
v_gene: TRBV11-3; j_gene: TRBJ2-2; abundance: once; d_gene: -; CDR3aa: CASSLDMSRELFF; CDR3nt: TGTGCCAGCAGCTTAGATATGAGCAGGGAGCTATTTTTT
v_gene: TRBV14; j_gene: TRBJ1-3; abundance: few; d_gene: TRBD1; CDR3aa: CASSTRQGGTGNTIYF; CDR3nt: TGTGCCAGCAGCACCCGACAGGGCGGAACTGGAAACACCATATATTTT
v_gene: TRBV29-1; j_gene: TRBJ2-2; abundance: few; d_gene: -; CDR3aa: CSVGYYTGGLFF; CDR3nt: TGCAGCGTTGGGTATTACACCGGGGGGCTGTTTTTT
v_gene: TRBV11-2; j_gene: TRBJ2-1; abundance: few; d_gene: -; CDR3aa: CASSLYSSASFNEQFF; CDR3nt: TGTGCCAGCAGCTTGTATTCTAGCGCGTCCTTCAATGAGCAGTTCTTC
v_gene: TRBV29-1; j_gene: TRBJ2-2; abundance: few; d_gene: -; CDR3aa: CSAGQGVQRGGTGELFF; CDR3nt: TGCAGCGCGGGACAGGGGGTCCAGCGGGGGGGTACCGGGGAGCTGTTTTTT
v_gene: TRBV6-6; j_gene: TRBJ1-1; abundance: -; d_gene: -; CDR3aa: CASSYSVMEAFF; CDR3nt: TGTGCCAGCAGTTACTCCGTTATGGAAGCTTTCTTT
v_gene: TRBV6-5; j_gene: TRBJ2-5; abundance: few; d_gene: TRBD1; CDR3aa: CVSSHWTGQDRTQYF; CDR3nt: TGTGTCAGCAGTCACTGGACAGGACAAGATAGGACCCAGTACTTC
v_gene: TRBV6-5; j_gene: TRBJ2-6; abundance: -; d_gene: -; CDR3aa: CTSRLSGLSGANLLTF; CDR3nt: TGTACCAGCAGACTCTCTGGCCTTTCTGGGGCCAACCTCCTGACTTTC
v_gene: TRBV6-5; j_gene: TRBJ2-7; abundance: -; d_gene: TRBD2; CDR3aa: CASSSSSGSIAYEQYF; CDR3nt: TGTGCCAGCAGTTCCTCTAGCGGGAGCATTGCCTACGAGCAGTACTTC
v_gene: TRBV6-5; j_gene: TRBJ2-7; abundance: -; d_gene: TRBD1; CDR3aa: CASRWGQGISYEQYF; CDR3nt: TGTGCCAGCAGGTGGGGACAGGGGATTTCCTACGAGCAGTACTTC
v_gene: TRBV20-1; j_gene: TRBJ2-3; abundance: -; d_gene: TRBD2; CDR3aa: CSAKRETSGRTDTQYF; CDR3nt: TGCAGTGCGAAGAGGGAGACTAGCGGAAGAACGGATACGCAGTATTTT
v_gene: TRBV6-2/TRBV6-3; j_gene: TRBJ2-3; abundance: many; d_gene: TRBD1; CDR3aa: CASSTRQGGGTDTQYF; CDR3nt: TGTGCCAGCAGTACCCGACAGGGTGGGGGCACAGATACGCAGTATTTT
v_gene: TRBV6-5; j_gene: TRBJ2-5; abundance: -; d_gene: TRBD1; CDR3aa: CASIARLGTGVWETQYF; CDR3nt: TGTGCCAGCATCGCTCGGCTAGGGACAGGGGTATGGGAGACCCAGTACTTC
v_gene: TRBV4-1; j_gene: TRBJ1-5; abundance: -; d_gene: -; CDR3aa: CASNQDLGSDQPQHF; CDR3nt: TGCGCCAGCAACCAAGATCTAGGTAGCGATCAGCCCCAGCATTTT
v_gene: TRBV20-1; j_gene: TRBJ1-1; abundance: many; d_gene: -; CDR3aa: CSARTGNTEAFF; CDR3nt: TGCAGTGCTAGGACAGGGAACACTGAAGCTTTCTTT
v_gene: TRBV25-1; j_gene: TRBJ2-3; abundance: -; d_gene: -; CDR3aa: CASSASPPSADTQYF; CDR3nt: TGTGCCAGCAGTGCCAGCCCCCCCAGCGCAGATACGCAGTATTTT
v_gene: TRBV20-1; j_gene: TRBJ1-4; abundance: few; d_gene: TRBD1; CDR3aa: CSARDSARGNEKLFF; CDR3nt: TGCAGTGCTAGAGATTCGGCCAGGGGGAATGAAAAACTGTTTTTT
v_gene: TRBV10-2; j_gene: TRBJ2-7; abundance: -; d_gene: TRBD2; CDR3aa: CASSGGTSGWSGEQYF; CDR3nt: TGCGCCAGCAGTGGAGGGACTAGCGGATGGTCTGGAGAGCAGTACTTC
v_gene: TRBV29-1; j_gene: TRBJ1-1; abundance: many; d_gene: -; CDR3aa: CSVTGNTEAFF; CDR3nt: TGCAGCGTAACAGGGAACACTGAAGCTTTCTTT
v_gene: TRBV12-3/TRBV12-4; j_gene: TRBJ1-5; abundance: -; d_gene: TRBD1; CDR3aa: CASGHTGDGNQPQHF; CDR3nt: TGTGCCAGCGGTCACACAGGGGACGGCAATCAGCCCCAGCATTTT
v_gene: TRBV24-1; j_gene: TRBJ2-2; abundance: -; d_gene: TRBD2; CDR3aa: CATSALSSGRPTGELFF; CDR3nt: TGTGCCACCAGTGCCTTGTCTAGCGGGAGGCCAACCGGGGAGCTGTTTTTT
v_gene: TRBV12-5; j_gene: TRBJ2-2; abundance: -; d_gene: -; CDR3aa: CASGATGANTGELFF; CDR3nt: TGTGCTAGTGGTGCCACGGGGGCCAACACCGGGGAGCTGTTTTTT
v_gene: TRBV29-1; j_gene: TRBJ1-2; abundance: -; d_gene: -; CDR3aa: CSVGGVDTTPYGYTF; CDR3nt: TGCAGCGTTGGTGGTGTGGATACGACCCCATATGGCTACACCTTC
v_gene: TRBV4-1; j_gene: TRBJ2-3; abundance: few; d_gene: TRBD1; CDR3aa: CASSLFRGRADTQYF; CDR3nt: TGCGCCAGTAGCCTGTTCAGGGGGCGGGCAGATACGCAGTATTTT
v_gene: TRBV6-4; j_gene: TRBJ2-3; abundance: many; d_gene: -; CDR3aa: CASSDSGQGTDTQYF; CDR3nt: TGTGCCAGCAGTGACTCGGGACAAGGCACAGATACGCAGTATTTT
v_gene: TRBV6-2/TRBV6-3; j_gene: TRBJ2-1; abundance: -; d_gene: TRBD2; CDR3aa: CASSLAGGPNEQLF; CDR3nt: TGTGCCAGCAGTCTAGCGGGGGGGCCGAATGAGCAGTTATTC
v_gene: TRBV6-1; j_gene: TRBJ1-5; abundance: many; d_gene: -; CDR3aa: CASTANSNQPQHF; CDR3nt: TGTGCCAGCACGGCGAATAGCAATCAGCCCCAGCATTTT